This TCR beta chain is from a study of cytomegalovirus exposure and HLA in healthy donors. The table lists this clone with a few counts. Assay: immunoSEQ multiplex PCR; the TCRdb copy retains only in-frame clones and omits some. The sample has 300,000 to 450,000 clones, roughly 89% seen once. V shed 6 bases and J shed 9 bases, with 18 bases lying between them. This CDR3 has 15 residues. Germline loops: CDR1 KGHSH, CDR2 LQKENI. The TCR comes from a woman aged 18-29 years in good health and CMV-seronegative. The sequencing sample was made of PBMCs. The rearrangement links TRBV18 to TRBJ1-6; weak D call: TRBD1 (6 bases). The CDR3 DNA reads TGTGCCAGCTCCGGTCCAACAGGGAGAGGTTCACCCCTCCACTTT. Encoded protein: CASSGPTGRGSPLHF.